This T cell receptor beta chain was captured by sequencing in a study of cytotoxic CD8 clonotypes in ibrutinib-treated CLL. Sequencing used immunoSEQ multiplex PCR; TCRdb keeps in-frame clones, though not all of them. Among some 9,800 clones listed, 61% were seen once. The CDR3 is 15 residues long. The V end was cut by 5 bases, the J end by 8 bases, with 19 bases between. Germline V gene data show CDR1 as MNHEY and CDR2 as SVGAGI. The receptor comes from a human donor with chronic lymphocytic leukemia. The V and J genes are TRBV6-5 and TRBJ2-1, with a possible D match to TRBD1 (5 bases). The material sequenced was PBMCs, taken before ibrutinib treatment. This CDR3 is CASSPGQGFRDEQFF. For the CDR3, the DNA is TGTGCCAGCAGTCCCGGGCAGGGCTTCCGGGATGAGCAGTTCTTC.